The rows below give T cell receptor beta chains drawn from one sample of a study of shared T cell receptors in the human thymus. Clones were sequenced by immunoSEQ multiplex PCR, and TCRdb holds only the in-frame ones, with some missing. The repertoire has almost 550,000 clones, 75% to 80% of them found once; the top ten carry about 0.013%. In addition, the sample was reused for a study of human thymus T cells.

Sequenced sample: thymocytes. The receptors stem from a boy less than two years old with a congenital heart defect. CDR3s include the opening cysteine and the closing phenylalanine or tryptophan. D genes are given only for firm matches. Only some rows state a clone size, as once, few, many or a class for expanded clones.

>TRBJ2-3|TRBV6-5|-|TRBD1
CASSPRDRAPDTQYF
TGTGCCAGCAGTCCCCGGGACAGAGCACCAGATACGCAGTATTTT
>TRBJ1-3|TRBV4-2|-|TRBD1
CASSQGDGTVMLSSGNTIYF
TGTGCCAGCAGCCAAGGGGACGGGACAGTGATGCTGAGCTCTGGAAACACCATATATTTT
>TRBJ2-1|TRBV7-9|-|TRBD2
CASSFGTSGIRAHNEQFF
TGTGCCAGCAGCTTTGGGACTAGCGGTATCCGGGCCCACAATGAGCAGTTCTTC
>TRBJ2-3|TRBV28|-|TRBD2
CASSLSRGGLAGGFADTQYF
TGTGCCAGCAGTCTCTCCCGCGGGGGGCTAGCGGGAGGGTTTGCAGATACGCAGTATTTT
>TRBJ2-7|TRBV27|-|TRBD2
CASSLTSGDYEQYF
TGTGCCAGCAGTCTGACTAGCGGGGACTACGAGCAGTACTTC
>TRBJ2-6|TRBV25-1|few|TRBD1
CASSETGQVDSGANVLTF
TGTGCCAGCAGTGAAACAGGACAGGTCGACTCTGGGGCCAACGTCCTGACTTTC
>TRBJ2-7|TRBV27|-|TRBD2
CASSPPSGGVYEQYF
TGTGCCAGCAGTCCCCCGTCGGGAGGGGTCTACGAGCAGTACTTC
>TRBJ1-1|TRBV18|-|-
CASSPGEGQNTEAFF
TGTGCCAGCTCACCAGGGGAGGGCCAGAACACTGAAGCTTTCTTT
>TRBJ2-1|TRBV14|once|TRBD2
CASSLAGRCHEQFF
TGTGCCAGCAGCCTAGCGGGGCGTTGCCATGAGCAGTTCTTC
>TRBJ2-1|TRBV11-2|few|TRBD2
CASSLDLLADEQFF
TGTGCCAGCAGCTTAGATCTACTAGCGGATGAGCAGTTCTTC
>TRBJ2-5|TRBV9|-|-
CASSVGGRETQYF
TGTGCCAGCAGCGTGGGGGGAAGAGAGACCCAGTACTTC
>TRBJ1-1|TRBV6-1|-|-
CASTVVPGNTEAFF
TGTGCCAGCACTGTGGTCCCAGGGAATACTGAAGCTTTCTTT
>TRBJ2-5|TRBV9|-|-
CASSVLVNQETQYF
TGTGCCAGCAGCGTATTAGTAAACCAAGAGACCCAGTACTTC
>TRBJ2-1|TRBV10-3|-|-
CATRDTISYNEQFF
TGTGCCACTAGGGACACTATATCCTACAATGAGCAGTTCTTC
>TRBJ1-5|TRBV29-1|-|TRBD1
CSVGSTGANQPQHF
TGCAGCGTAGGTTCCACAGGGGCTAATCAGCCCCAGCATTTT
>TRBJ2-5|TRBV19|-|-
CASSIVPGHRETQYF
TGTGCCAGTAGTATTGTACCGGGACACCGGGAGACCCAGTACTTC
>TRBJ2-3|TRBV5-6|-|TRBD1
CASSFLEPTRGQTDTQYF
TGTGCCAGCAGCTTCCTAGAACCGACCAGGGGGCAAACAGATACGCAGTATTTT
>TRBJ2-2|TRBV7-9|-|-
CASSLQREFTGELFF
TGTGCCAGCAGCTTACAACGGGAGTTCACCGGGGAGCTGTTTTTT
>TRBJ2-1|TRBV9|-|-
CASSEDQGYNEQFF
TGTGCCAGCAGCGAGGACCAGGGATACAATGAGCAGTTCTTC
>TRBJ2-7|TRBV11-3|-|-
CASSPPSEAGRSTEQYF
TGTGCCAGCAGCCCCCCTTCGGAGGCTGGGAGGAGCACCGAGCAGTACTTC
>TRBJ1-5|TRBV7-2|-|TRBD1
CASSFRGSNQPQHF
TGTGCCAGCAGCTTCAGGGGGAGCAATCAGCCCCAGCATTTT
>TRBJ1-5|TRBV6-6|-|-
CATVRGGNQPQHF
TGTGCCACCGTCCGGGGAGGCAATCAGCCCCAGCATTTT
>TRBJ1-1|TRBV7-4|-|-
CASSSRRQYMNTEAFF
TGTGCCAGCAGCTCCCGTCGACAGTACATGAACACTGAAGCTTTCTTT
>TRBJ1-1|TRBV6-8|-|-
CASSAGADPEAFF
TGTGCCAGCAGTGCAGGGGCTGACCCTGAAGCTTTCTTT
>TRBJ1-5|TRBV4-3|-|-
CASSQVWANQPQHF
TGCGCCAGCAGCCAAGTCTGGGCTAATCAGCCCCAGCATTTT
>TRBJ2-1|TRBV9|-|-
CASSTPSKSAYNEQFF
TGTGCCAGCAGCACTCCTAGCAAATCGGCCTACAATGAGCAGTTCTTC
>TRBJ2-2|TRBV5-5|once|TRBD2
CASSFDPGLAGGGGAGELFF
TGTGCCAGCAGCTTTGACCCGGGACTAGCGGGAGGAGGAGGGGCCGGGGAGCTGTTTTTT
>TRBJ1-2|TRBV6-1|-|-
CASSPTRETGYTF
TGTGCCAGCAGTCCGACGAGGGAAACTGGCTACACCTTC
>TRBJ1-1|TRBV7-4|-|-
CASSLEQVNTEAFF
TGTGCCAGCAGCTTAGAACAGGTGAACACTGAAGCTTTCTTT
>TRBJ1-2|TRBV2|-|-
CASSDGALVGGYTF
TGTGCCAGCAGTGACGGAGCTCTAGTTGGTGGCTACACCTTC
>TRBJ1-2|TRBV4-2|-|-
CASRKLLANYGYTF
TGTGCCAGCCGTAAGTTACTAGCTAACTATGGCTACACCTTC
>TRBJ2-7|TRBV19|-|TRBD1
CASSATNRGDEQYF
TGTGCCAGTAGTGCCACGAACAGGGGCGACGAGCAGTACTTC
>TRBJ2-3|TRBV15|-|TRBD2
CATSRDGLAGPADTQYF
TGTGCCACCAGCAGAGACGGGTTAGCGGGGCCCGCAGATACGCAGTATTTT
>TRBJ1-1|TRBV4-3|-|TRBD1
CASSQEPGTGVAFF
TGCGCCAGCAGCCAAGAACCCGGGACAGGGGTTGCTTTCTTT
>TRBJ2-7|TRBV21-1|-|-
CASSKAGDGGDYEQYF
TGTGCCAGCAGCAAAGCGGGGGACGGCGGGGACTACGAGCAGTACTTC
>TRBJ2-1|TRBV6-6|-|-
CASGYNEQFF
TGTGCCTCAGGATACAATGAGCAGTTCTTC
>TRBJ2-3|TRBV4-2|-|-
CASSQERLASTDTQYF
TGTGCCAGCAGCCAAGAAAGGCTAGCCAGCACAGATACGCAGTATTTT
>TRBJ2-7|TRBV15|-|-
CATSRVPQSGNLHEQYF
TGTGCCACCAGCAGAGTTCCTCAATCAGGGAATCTCCACGAGCAGTACTTC
>TRBJ2-5|TRBV14|-|TRBD1
CASSRVRDREETQYF
TGTGCCAGCAGCCGGGTAAGGGACAGGGAAGAGACCCAGTACTTC
>TRBJ2-7|TRBV9|once|TRBD1
CASSSRDRGGEQYF
TGTGCCAGCAGCTCCCGGGACAGGGGAGGCGAGCAGTACTTC
>TRBJ1-3|TRBV5-4|few|TRBD1
CASSGGQPHIFGNTIYF
TGTGCCAGCAGCGGGGGACAGCCCCACATCTTTGGAAACACCATATATTTT
>TRBJ2-3|TRBV28|-|TRBD2
CASRTTSASTDTQYF
TGTGCCAGCAGAACGACTAGCGCAAGCACAGATACGCAGTATTTT
>TRBJ2-1|TRBV29-1|-|TRBD2
CSVEREGDNEQFF
TGCAGCGTTGAGCGGGAGGGAGACAATGAGCAGTTCTTC
>TRBJ2-2|TRBV14|-|TRBD2
CASSGFSGGTSGSTGELFF
TGTGCCAGCAGCGGTTTTTCCGGAGGGACTAGCGGGTCCACCGGGGAGCTGTTTTTT
>TRBJ1-4|TRBV19|-|TRBD1
CASSPPDRVATNEKLFF
TGTGCCAGTAGCCCCCCCGACAGGGTAGCCACTAATGAAAAACTGTTTTTT
>TRBJ2-7|TRBV28|-|-
CASHSRERVEQYF
TGTGCCAGCCATTCCCGCGAAAGAGTCGAGCAGTACTTC
>TRBJ1-5|TRBV28|once|-
CASSLWSGRAIGQPQHF
TGTGCCAGCAGTTTATGGTCAGGGAGGGCAATTGGTCAGCCCCAGCATTTT
>TRBJ1-3|TRBV19|-|TRBD1
CASSIDGRTGSTGNTIYF
TGTGCCAGTAGTATAGATGGAAGGACAGGTTCGACTGGAAACACCATATATTTT
>TRBJ2-6|TRBV10-3|-|-
CAISRSGSGANVLTF
TGTGCCATCAGTCGGTCAGGCTCTGGGGCCAACGTCCTGACTTTC
>TRBJ2-2|TRBV6-1|once|-
CASSGLTNTGELFF
TGTGCCAGCAGTGGGCTGACGAACACCGGGGAGCTGTTTTTT
>TRBJ2-7|TRBV10-3|-|TRBD2
CAISESRAGGLYEQYF
TGTGCCATCAGTGAGTCAAGGGCGGGAGGGCTTTACGAGCAGTACTTC
>TRBJ1-2|TRBV5-1|-|TRBD1
CASSSGQGPVESGYTF
TGCGCCAGCAGCTCCGGACAGGGCCCTGTAGAATCTGGCTACACCTTC
>TRBJ2-3|TRBV2|-|TRBD2
CASKSRLAGVDTQYF
TGTGCCAGCAAATCCCGGCTAGCGGGAGTGGATACGCAGTATTTT
>TRBJ2-1|TRBV2|-|TRBD2
CASSDPIREATYNEQFF
TGTGCCAGCAGTGACCCCATACGGGAGGCGACCTACAATGAGCAGTTCTTC
>TRBJ2-1|TRBV14|-|-
CASSQETGAYNEQFF
TGTGCCAGCAGCCAAGAAACGGGAGCCTACAATGAGCAGTTCTTC
>TRBJ2-7|TRBV27|-|TRBD1
CASSWQGQHYEQYF
TGTGCCAGCAGTTGGCAGGGACAGCACTACGAGCAGTACTTC
>TRBJ2-1|TRBV4-1|-|TRBD2
CASSQDGVLGEGQRNEQFF
TGCGCCAGCAGCCAAGACGGGGTGTTAGGGGAGGGCCAACGGAATGAGCAGTTCTTC
>TRBJ2-1|TRBV5-1|-|TRBD2
CASSLPTDLAGGANEQFF
TGCGCCAGCAGCTTACCTACTGACCTAGCGGGAGGGGCCAATGAGCAGTTCTTC
>TRBJ1-2|TRBV11-2|-|TRBD1
CASSAGQGLNYGYTF
TGTGCCAGCAGCGCGGGACAGGGTCTAAACTATGGCTACACCTTC